This TCR beta chain was profiled in a study of T cells after yellow fever vaccination. The length of the CDR3 is 16 residues. V lost 2 bases and J lost 1, with 14 bases in between. Germline V lookup: CDR1 SGHVS, CDR2 FQNEAQ. The study, taken as a whole, reports: There was a small share of clonotypes that showed up in both the CD4 and CD8 compartments. Most primary-vaccination clones reappeared after the booster (more than 95% CD4, 75% to 90% CD8). Bulk-population clonotypes that are abundant could appear as contaminants in FACS-sorted repertoires.

Researchers made TCR cDNA using 5'RACE template switching, and this step added a universal primer site and UMIs. MiXCR, run by TCRdb on the 5' RACE reads, gives a single entry per CDR3 protein. The sample yields around 550,000 distinct CDR3 sequences, under 25% seen once. As concerns this clonotype: Its antigen remains unknown.

This specimen was PBMCs, taken 15 days after the yellow fever booster vaccination. The chain recombines TRBV7-8 with TRBJ1-1; D possibly corresponds to TRBD1 (5 bases). The receptor's source is a man aged 25-45 years who received the YFV17D yellow fever vaccine. CDR3 nucleotide sequence: TGTGCCAGCAGCTTACTTGTGACAGCCCCGAACACTGAAGCTTTCTTT. It codes for CASSLLVTAPNTEAFF.